Listed below are T cell receptor beta chains from one sample, sequenced in a study of T-cell memory formation after mild COVID-19. TCRdb redid the calling of the 5' RACE reads with MiXCR, one entry per CDR3 protein. Seen here are about 350,000 distinct CDR3 sequences, approximately 13% observed once, and the top ten hold about 20%. Sequenced: PBMCs or a T cell subset sorted from them (not recorded which). All receptors come from a man aged 18-30 years who had mild COVID-19 (a few samples of this study predate the infection). Cell type and time point are not known. The CDR3 runs from the conserved cysteine through the conserved F or W.

v_call cdr3_aa
TRBV24-1 CATSDSRTSGGRDTQYF
TRBV18 CASSPPVRDSSNEKLFF
TRBV18 CASSPLSDNEQFF
TRBV18 CASSPTGVEGSPLHF
TRBV6-2/TRBV6-3 CASSYPVQFF
TRBV20-1 CSASGQGAGRETQYF
TRBV2 CASQLASGVYNEQFF
TRBV6-5 CASSYGGAPNYYGYTF
TRBV20-1 CSARDSMVETQYF
TRBV6-6 CASRLGWRGLGDTQYF
TRBV5-1 CASSPRDTQPLHF
TRBV7-2 CASSRDRANYEQYF
TRBV4-2 CASSQDFTGPVHGYTF
TRBV4-2 CASSQVQGMNTEAFF
TRBV12-3/TRBV12-4 CASSPRGLNTGELFF
TRBV5-1 CASSSTDLQDTQYF
TRBV7-9 CASSLIYSYNEQFF
TRBV9 CASSVAISGGASDTQYF
TRBV20-1 CSARTSGGAGELFF
TRBV20-1 CSARVRVMTQYF
TRBV7-8 CASSPRGSLNEKLFF
TRBV6-2/TRBV6-3 CASSYASQQYF
TRBV20-1 CSANHPQSYNEQFF
TRBV9 CASSSADGTSGSRSYNEQFF
TRBV12-3/TRBV12-4 CASRLGAGSYNEQFF
TRBV6-5 CASSSTGGRETQYF
TRBV25-1 CASRQEDYSGQYF
TRBV4-3 CASSPRTSGGAFGELFF
TRBV5-1 CASSFRNSDNEQFF
TRBV6-5 CASSRDPPPYNSPLHF
TRBV4-1 CASVGVGDEQFF
TRBV4-3 CASSRPGENIQYF